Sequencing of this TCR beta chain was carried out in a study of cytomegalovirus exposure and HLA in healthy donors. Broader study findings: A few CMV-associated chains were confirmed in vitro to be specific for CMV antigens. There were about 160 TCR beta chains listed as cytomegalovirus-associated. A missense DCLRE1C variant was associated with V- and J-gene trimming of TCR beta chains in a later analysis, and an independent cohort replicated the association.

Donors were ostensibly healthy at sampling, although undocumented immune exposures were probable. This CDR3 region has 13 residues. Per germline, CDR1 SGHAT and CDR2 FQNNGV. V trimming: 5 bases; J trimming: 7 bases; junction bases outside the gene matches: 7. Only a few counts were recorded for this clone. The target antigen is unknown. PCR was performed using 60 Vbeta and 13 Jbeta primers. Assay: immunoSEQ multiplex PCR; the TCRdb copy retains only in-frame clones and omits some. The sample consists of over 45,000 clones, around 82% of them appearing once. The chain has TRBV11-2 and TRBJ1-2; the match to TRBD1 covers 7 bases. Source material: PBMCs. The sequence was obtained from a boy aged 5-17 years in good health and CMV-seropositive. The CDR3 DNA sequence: TGTGCCAGCAGCCTATACAGGGGTTCTGGCTACACCTTC. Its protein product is CASSLYRGSGYTF.